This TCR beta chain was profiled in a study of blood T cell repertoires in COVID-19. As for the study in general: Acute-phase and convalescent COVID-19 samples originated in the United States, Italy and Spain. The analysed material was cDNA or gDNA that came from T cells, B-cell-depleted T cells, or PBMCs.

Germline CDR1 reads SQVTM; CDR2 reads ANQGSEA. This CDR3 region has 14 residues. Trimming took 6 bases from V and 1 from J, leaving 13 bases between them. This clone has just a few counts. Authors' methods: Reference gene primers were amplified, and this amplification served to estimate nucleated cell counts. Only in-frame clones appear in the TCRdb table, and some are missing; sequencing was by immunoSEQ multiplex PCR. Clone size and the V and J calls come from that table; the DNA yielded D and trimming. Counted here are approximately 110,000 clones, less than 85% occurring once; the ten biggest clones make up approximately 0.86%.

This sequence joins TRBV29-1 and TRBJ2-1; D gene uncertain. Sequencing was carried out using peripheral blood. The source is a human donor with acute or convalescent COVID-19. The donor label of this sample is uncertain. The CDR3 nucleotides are TGCAGCGTCCCACGGTTCCCTTCCTACAATGAGCAGTTCTTC. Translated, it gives CSVPRFPSYNEQFF.